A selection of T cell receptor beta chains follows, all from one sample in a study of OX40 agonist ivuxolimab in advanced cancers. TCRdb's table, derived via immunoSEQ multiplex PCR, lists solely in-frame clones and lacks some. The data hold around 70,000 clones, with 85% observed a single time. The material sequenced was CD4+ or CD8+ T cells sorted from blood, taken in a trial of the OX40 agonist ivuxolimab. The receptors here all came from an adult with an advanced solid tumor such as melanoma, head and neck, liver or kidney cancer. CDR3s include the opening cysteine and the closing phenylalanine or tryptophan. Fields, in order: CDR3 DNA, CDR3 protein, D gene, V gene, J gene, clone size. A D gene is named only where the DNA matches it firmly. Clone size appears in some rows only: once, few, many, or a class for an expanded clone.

CDR3 DNA: TGCAGCGTTGAATTCGGTGGGCCACAGTTCTTC
CDR3 protein: CSVEFGGPQFF
D gene: .
V gene: TRBV29-1
J gene: TRBJ2-1
clone size: .

CDR3 DNA: TGTGCCAGCAGTTACACGGGGACCTACGAGCAGTACTTC
CDR3 protein: CASSYTGTYEQYF
D gene: .
V gene: TRBV6-5
J gene: TRBJ2-7
clone size: once

CDR3 DNA: TGTGCCAGTGGAATTGGGGGAGAGAGCAATCAGCCCCAGCATTTT
CDR3 protein: CASGIGGESNQPQHF
D gene: .
V gene: TRBV19
J gene: TRBJ1-5
clone size: .

CDR3 DNA: TGCGCCAGCAGACTAGCGGGAGGAAATTACGAGCAGTACTTC
CDR3 protein: CASRLAGGNYEQYF
D gene: TRBD2
V gene: TRBV10-2
J gene: TRBJ2-7
clone size: .

CDR3 DNA: TGTGCCAGCAGCCCTCCCGGACGGGGGAATACGCAGTATTTT
CDR3 protein: CASSPPGRGNTQYF
D gene: .
V gene: TRBV14
J gene: TRBJ2-3
clone size: .

CDR3 DNA: TGTGCCTGGAGTGTACGGATGGGGCCCACAGATACGCAGTATTTT
CDR3 protein: CAWSVRMGPTDTQYF
D gene: .
V gene: TRBV30
J gene: TRBJ2-3
clone size: .

CDR3 DNA: TGTGCCAGCAGTTTTACAGGGGGGAACACTGAAGCTTTCTTT
CDR3 protein: CASSFTGGNTEAFF
D gene: TRBD1
V gene: TRBV27
J gene: TRBJ1-1
clone size: .

CDR3 DNA: TGTGCCAGCAAGAAGCTAGCGGGGGCCGCTAGCACAGATACGCAGTATTTT
CDR3 protein: CASKKLAGAASTDTQYF
D gene: TRBD2
V gene: TRBV11-2
J gene: TRBJ2-3
clone size: .

CDR3 DNA: TGTGCCAGCAGACAAACAGGGGGCGAGTATGGCTACACCTTC
CDR3 protein: CASRQTGGEYGYTF
D gene: TRBD1
V gene: TRBV25-1
J gene: TRBJ1-2
clone size: .

CDR3 DNA: TGTGCCACAACCCGGGCCGGACAGAATTTGAGCAATCAGCCCCAGCATTTT
CDR3 protein: CATTRAGQNLSNQPQHF
D gene: .
V gene: TRBV9
J gene: TRBJ1-5
clone size: .

CDR3 DNA: TGCGCCAGCAGCCAAGAGGGGACTAGCGGGGGGGCAGAGACCCAGTACTTC
CDR3 protein: CASSQEGTSGGAETQYF
D gene: TRBD2
V gene: TRBV4-3
J gene: TRBJ2-5
clone size: .

CDR3 DNA: TGTGCTAGTGGTTTGGTACACCTCGACAGGACGACCCCCTCGCCTAATGAAAAACTGTTTTTT
CDR3 protein: CASGLVHLDRTTPSPNEKLFF
D gene: .
V gene: TRBV12-5
J gene: TRBJ1-4
clone size: .

CDR3 DNA: TGTGCCAGTGGTGACAGGTCCTCTGGAAACACCATATATTTT
CDR3 protein: CASGDRSSGNTIYF
D gene: .
V gene: TRBV19
J gene: TRBJ1-3
clone size: .

CDR3 DNA: TGCAGCGCCGCAACCGGGACTAGCACTGGGGAGCTGTTTTTT
CDR3 protein: CSAATGTSTGELFF
D gene: TRBD2
V gene: TRBV29-1
J gene: TRBJ2-2
clone size: .

CDR3 DNA: TGTGCCAGCAGCCCAGAAGGCTGGGGACTAGCCAAAAACATTCAGTACTTC
CDR3 protein: CASSPEGWGLAKNIQYF
D gene: .
V gene: TRBV7-2
J gene: TRBJ2-4
clone size: .

CDR3 DNA: TGCGCCAGCAGCCCCGATGGGGGGGGGAATAATTCACCCCTCCACTTT
CDR3 protein: CASSPDGGGNNSPLHF
D gene: .
V gene: TRBV5-1
J gene: TRBJ1-6
clone size: once

CDR3 DNA: TGTGCCAGCAGTTTATCTAGCCTGGGCAGGGGGCGATTAAACTATGGCTACACCTTC
CDR3 protein: CASSLSSLGRGRLNYGYTF
D gene: TRBD1
V gene: TRBV27
J gene: TRBJ1-2
clone size: .

CDR3 DNA: TGTGCCTGGAAATTGGCGATGCCGAACACTGAAGCTTTCTTT
CDR3 protein: CAWKLAMPNTEAFF
D gene: .
V gene: TRBV30
J gene: TRBJ1-1
clone size: .

CDR3 DNA: TGTGCCAGCAGGCGCCAGGGGGTTAGCAATCAGCCCCAGCATTTT
CDR3 protein: CASRRQGVSNQPQHF
D gene: TRBD1
V gene: TRBV2
J gene: TRBJ1-5
clone size: .

CDR3 DNA: TGTGCCAGCAGTTCCCCCCAAGGGCGGCAAACGTACGAGCAGTACTTC
CDR3 protein: CASSSPQGRQTYEQYF
D gene: .
V gene: TRBV28
J gene: TRBJ2-7
clone size: .

CDR3 DNA: TGTGCCAGCAGCTTAGGCGGGGGGGCGGCAGATACGCAGTATTTT
CDR3 protein: CASSLGGGAADTQYF
D gene: TRBD2
V gene: TRBV7-2
J gene: TRBJ2-3
clone size: .

CDR3 DNA: TGTGCCAGCGGTAAAACAGACACCTACGAGCAGTACTTC
CDR3 protein: CASGKTDTYEQYF
D gene: .
V gene: TRBV6-5
J gene: TRBJ2-7
clone size: .

CDR3 DNA: TGTGCCGCCGGTGATCGCTTATTGGCCGGGGAGCTGTTTTTT
CDR3 protein: CAAGDRLLAGELFF
D gene: .
V gene: TRBV28
J gene: TRBJ2-2
clone size: .

CDR3 DNA: TGTGCCAGCAGTTACTCGGGGCTAGCGGGCACCTACGAGCAGTACTTC
CDR3 protein: CASSYSGLAGTYEQYF
D gene: TRBD2
V gene: TRBV6-6
J gene: TRBJ2-7
clone size: .

CDR3 DNA: TGTGCCAGCAGCTCCGCTAGGGCTAGCGGGGGGGAGACCCAGTACTTC
CDR3 protein: CASSSARASGGETQYF
D gene: TRBD2
V gene: TRBV7-2
J gene: TRBJ2-5
clone size: .

CDR3 DNA: TGTGCCAGCAGGTTAGAAACCGGGGAGCTGTTTTTT
CDR3 protein: CASRLETGELFF
D gene: .
V gene: TRBV28
J gene: TRBJ2-2
clone size: once

CDR3 DNA: TGTGCCACGTCAAGACTAGCGGGAGTGCAGAGCGGGGAGCTGTTTTTT
CDR3 protein: CATSRLAGVQSGELFF
D gene: TRBD2
V gene: TRBV2
J gene: TRBJ2-2
clone size: .

CDR3 DNA: TGCGCCAGCACCCTAACCGGGACAGGGTCCTACGAGCAGTACTTC
CDR3 protein: CASTLTGTGSYEQYF
D gene: TRBD1
V gene: TRBV5-1
J gene: TRBJ2-7
clone size: .

CDR3 DNA: TGTGCCAGCAGCTTAGCGGGGAATGGCTACACCTTC
CDR3 protein: CASSLAGNGYTF
D gene: .
V gene: TRBV7-9
J gene: TRBJ1-2
clone size: .